A selection of T cell receptor beta chains follows, all from one sample in a study of T cell responses to AZD1222 COVID-19 vaccine. Sequenced by immunoSEQ multiplex PCR; TCRdb stores in-frame clones only, minus some. The sample carries 150,000 or so clones, less than 90% recorded once. The starting material was peripheral blood, obtained on day 0 of MenACWY control vaccination. Every receptor here comes from an adult in good health. The CDR3 runs from the conserved cysteine through the conserved F or W.

v_call: TRBV6-7; j_call: TRBJ2-1; cdr3_aa: CASSYSRGLAGVGVENEQFF
v_call: TRBV6-2/TRBV6-3; j_call: TRBJ1-1; cdr3_aa: CASSYPIRPVGSGEAFF
v_call: TRBV11-3; j_call: TRBJ2-7; cdr3_aa: CASSLAGTSGAYEQYF
v_call: TRBV19; j_call: TRBJ2-7; cdr3_aa: CASTTRGGGPYEQYF
v_call: TRBV6-5; j_call: TRBJ1-5; cdr3_aa: CASSVDRGSNQPQHF
v_call: TRBV19; j_call: TRBJ1-1; cdr3_aa: CASTPGGRQAFF
v_call: TRBV4-3; j_call: TRBJ2-1; cdr3_aa: CASSQDLGRERNEQFF
v_call: TRBV19; j_call: TRBJ1-4; cdr3_aa: CASTPGQGEEKLFF
v_call: TRBV24-1; j_call: TRBJ2-6; cdr3_aa: CATSDPRGDRNSGANVLTF
v_call: TRBV12-3/TRBV12-4; j_call: TRBJ2-3; cdr3_aa: CASRSRDTQYF
v_call: TRBV29-1; j_call: TRBJ1-2; cdr3_aa: CSVDATVYGYTF
v_call: TRBV11-3; j_call: TRBJ2-2; cdr3_aa: CASSVNGGVTGELFF
v_call: TRBV19; j_call: TRBJ2-2; cdr3_aa: CASRLLQGAQVTGELFF
v_call: TRBV6-4; j_call: TRBJ1-5; cdr3_aa: CASSRTGGQPQHF
v_call: TRBV10-1; j_call: TRBJ2-7; cdr3_aa: CASSESSGGDSPYEQYF
v_call: TRBV7-9; j_call: TRBJ1-2; cdr3_aa: CASRDLDGNYGYTF
v_call: TRBV10-1; j_call: TRBJ2-5; cdr3_aa: CASSETSVRPNKTQYF
v_call: TRBV7-2; j_call: TRBJ2-5; cdr3_aa: CASSLGWAGGETQYF
v_call: TRBV28; j_call: TRBJ1-1; cdr3_aa: CASSTNWNTEAFF
v_call: TRBV28; j_call: TRBJ1-1; cdr3_aa: CASSLGGVGTEAFF
v_call: TRBV9; j_call: TRBJ2-7; cdr3_aa: CASSPMGTYEQYF
v_call: TRBV5-1; j_call: TRBJ2-5; cdr3_aa: CASSPTEPQETQYF
v_call: TRBV7-8; j_call: TRBJ2-1; cdr3_aa: CASSLQRGPYNEQFF
v_call: TRBV15; j_call: TRBJ1-5; cdr3_aa: CATSSARVSNQPQHF
v_call: TRBV18; j_call: TRBJ1-5; cdr3_aa: CASSPQGSGPPQHF
v_call: TRBV7-2; j_call: TRBJ1-6; cdr3_aa: CASSLAGPYRDRDSSPLHF
v_call: TRBV4-1; j_call: TRBJ2-3; cdr3_aa: CASSPTIGLDTQYF